Below, 28 T cell receptor beta chains from the same sample are listed, as sequenced in a study of regulatory T cells in long-lasting Graves disease. Time point meaning: newly diagnosed GD, antithyroid drugs for less than 3 months. The TCR library was made from RNA extracted from PBMCs. Library construction for TCR beta used iRepertoire HTBI primers and Arm-PCR of CDR3 regions. Each CDR3 protein gets one entry after TCRdb re-called the multiplex PCR reads with MiXCR. The sample has about 240,000 distinct CDR3 sequences; roughly a fifth are singletons. The material was peripheral blood mononuclear cells (PBMCs), obtained at new diagnosis, from a patient treated with antithyroid drugs. All receptors derive from a female donor with Graves disease.

This clonotype was observed at least ten times. The junction departs from germline at one end; a sequencing error may be responsible. The chain recombines TRBV5-1 with TRBJ1-1, with a possible D match to TRBD1 (5 bases). Germline V lookup: CDR1 SGHRS, CDR2 YFSETQ. CDR3 size: 14 residues. The CDR3 here is CASSLQRQHSDAFF. CDR3 nucleotide sequence: TGCGCCAGCAGCTTGCAACGACAGCATTCTGATGCTTTCTTT. Looking up the rest from reference TRBV5-1 and TRBJ1-1 gives the full variable domain: KAGVTQTPRYLIKTRGQQVTLSCSPISGHRSVSWYQQTPGQGLQFLFEYFSETQRNKGNFPGRFSGRQFSNSRSEMNVSTLELGDSALYLCASSLQRQHSDAFFGQGTRLTVV.

This clonotype showed up many times. This chain uses TRBV11-2 with TRBJ2-7; D is unclear. Germline V gene sequence: CDR1 SGHAT, CDR2 FQNNGV. V was cut by 4 bases and J by 3 bases, with 13 bases left in between. There are 14 residues in the CDR3. CDR3: CASSSSLESYEQYF. The CDR3 nucleotides are TGTGCCAGCAGCTCATCCCTTGAGAGCTACGAGCAGTACTTC.

This clonotype was observed at least ten times. The rearrangement joins TRBV12-3 or TRBV12-4 to TRBJ1-2; 8 bases map to TRBD1. V lost 4 bases and J lost 6; bases outside the gene matches: 4. There are 13 residues in the CDR3. CDR3 nucleotides: TGTGCCAGCAGTTCGGACAGGGTGAATGGCTACACCTTC. This encodes CASSSDRVNGYTF.

A few counts support this clonotype. The J gene is TRBJ1-5, the V gene TRBV5-6; D is possibly TRBD1 (5 bases). Germline CDR1 is SGHDT and CDR2 is YYEEEE. This CDR3 region has 15 residues. V lost 5 bases, J lost 7 bases, and 19 bases lay in between. The DNA for the CDR3 is TGTGCCAGCAGTTTTGGCCCCAGGGTATTACAGCCCCAGCATTTT. It translates to CASSFGPRVLQPQHF.

This clonotype showed up many times. The gene calls are TRBV7-2 and TRBJ1-2, with D unresolved. This CDR3 is built from 12 residues. Trimming took off 3 bases at V and 7 bases at J, with 9 bases between the two ends. Germline V gives CDR1 SGHTA, CDR2 FQGNSA. The CDR3 bases are TGTGCCAGCAGCTTTCGGGGAACTGGCTACACCTTC. This gives the protein CASSFRGTGYTF.

This clonotype has a count of ten or more. V gene TRBV30 combines with J gene TRBJ1-5; D gene uncertain. With 1 base removed from V and 4 bases from J, the gap between germline ends came to 5 bases. Germline CDR1 and CDR2: GTSNPN and SVGIG (reference sequence). CDR3 length: 12 amino acids. CDR3 protein: CAWSGSNQPQHF. CDR3 DNA sequence: TGTGCCTGGAGTGGCTCTAATCAGCCCCAGCATTTT.

This clonotype turned up a few times. The J gene is TRBJ2-6, the V gene TRBV6-4; either TRBD1 or TRBD2 may fit D (5 bases each). Germline V gives CDR1 MRHNA, CDR2 SNTAGT. CDR3 length: 15 residues. V shed 4 bases and J shed 3 bases, with 10 bases lying between them. The DNA of the CDR3 is TGTGCCAGCAGTGCTCAGGGAGATGGGGCCAACGTCCTGACTTTC. Its protein product is CASSAQGDGANVLTF.

This clonotype was detected ten times or more. This sequence joins TRBV12-3 or TRBV12-4 and TRBJ2-2, with D perhaps matching TRBD2 (7 bases). The CDR3 has 15 residues. Trimming cost V 6 bases and J 7 bases, with 18 bases left between them. The CDR3: CASSPRGAQGGELFF. The CDR3 DNA sequence: TGTGCCAGCAGCCCACGGGGGGCCCAGGGCGGGGAGCTGTTTTTT.

This clonotype has just a few counts. This chain uses TRBV9 with TRBJ2-3; 11 bases are a match to TRBD1. After removal of 0 bases from V and 6 bases from J, the junction contained 3 bases not matched to a gene. This CDR3 contains 15 residues. Looked up from germline, CDR1 is SGDLS and CDR2 is YYNGEE. DNA for the CDR3: TGTGCCAGCAGCGTAGGGACAGGGGGCTGGGATACGCAGTATTTT. Translating gives CASSVGTGGWDTQYF. Using reference TRBV9 and TRBJ2-3 for the parts outside the CDR3, the full variable domain is DSGVTQTPKHLITATGQRVTLRCSPRSGDLSVYWYQQSLDQGLQFLIQYYNGEERAKGNILERFSAQQFPDLHSELNLSSLELGDSALYFCASSVGTGGWDTQYFGPGTRLTVL.

This clonotype was observed at least ten times. V gene TRBV29-1 combines with J gene TRBJ2-3, with 7 bases aligning to TRBD2. The CDR3 sequence is 14 residues long. Germline CDR1 reads SQVTM; CDR2 reads ANQGSEA. Trimming removed 3 bases from V and 1 base from J; junction bases left unmatched: 4. CDR3 sequence: CSVDGGGGTDTQYF. The CDR3 DNA follows: TGCAGCGTTGATGGGGGGGGGGGCACAGATACGCAGTATTTT.

This clonotype occurred many times. V is TRBV4-3 and J is TRBJ2-1, with 10 nucleotides matching TRBD2. The CDR3 is 15 residues long. V shed 3 bases and J 9 bases; nucleotides not matched to a gene: 8. Germline-derived CDR1 and CDR2 are LGHNA and YSLEER. Here the CDR3 reads CASSHRAGGMVEQFF. The CDR3 region has the DNA TGCGCCAGCAGCCATAGAGCGGGGGGGATGGTTGAGCAGTTCTTC.

This clonotype showed up many times. The V call is TRBV2, the J call TRBJ2-5; D not certain. CDR1 and CDR2 from the germline V gene are SNHLY and FYNNEI. The CDR3 length is 11 residues. The V end lost 6 bases, the J end lost 7 bases, and 9 bases lay between the germline ends. CDR3 nucleotide sequence: TGTGCCAGCAGAGTCAAGGGGACCCAGTACTTC. Its protein product is CASRVKGTQYF.

This rearrangement joins TRBV6-1 to TRBJ2-1, with TRBD2 matching 12 bases. V was pared by 7 bases and J by 5 bases, with 12 bases of the junction left unmatched. Germline V gene data show CDR1 as MNHNS and CDR2 as SASEGT. The CDR3 totals 17 residues. The CDR3 reads CASTPSSGGVVDNEQFF. CDR3 nucleotides: TGTGCCAGCACCCCATCTAGCGGGGGGGTGGTCGACAATGAGCAGTTCTTC.

As for this clonotype: A much larger clone lies a single base off, so this may be a read error. V is TRBV9 and J is TRBJ2-4; tentatively, D is TRBD1 or TRBD2 (5 bases each). The CDR3 covers 16 residues. CDR1 SGDLS and CDR2 YYNGEE come from the germline V gene. This CDR3 reads CASSQAESGAKNIQHF. CDR3 nucleotides: TGTGCCAGCAGCCAAGCGGAGTCCGGGGCCAAAAACATTCAGCACTTC.

This clonotype appeared many times. The chain couples TRBV15 to TRBJ2-3; 10 nucleotides match TRBD2. The germline V gene encodes CDR1 LNHNV and CDR2 YYDKDF (reference sequence). The ends lost 1 base at V and 8 bases at J; junction bases unmatched: 12. The CDR3 has 17 residues. CDR3 protein: CATSRVPQRGGLGTQYF. The CDR3 nucleotides are TGTGCCACCAGCAGAGTACCCCAGCGGGGGGGCTTGGGTACGCAGTATTTT.

This clonotype was counted many times. J is TRBJ2-7 and V is TRBV6-1, with D perhaps TRBD1 (6 bases). The CDR3 covers 12 residues. Between the trimmed V and J ends, which lost 5 bases and 4 bases, there was a span of 9 bases. Germline CDR1 is MNHNS and CDR2 is SASEGT. CDR3 nucleotide sequence: TGTGCCAGCAGTCGCAGGGGTTACGAGCAGTACTTC. Translating it yields CASSRRGYEQYF.

This clonotype was seen at least ten times. The rearrangement uses TRBV7-3 and TRBJ2-5; 8 positions agree with TRBD1. The V gene end was trimmed by 5 bases and the J gene end by 7 bases; junction bases not matched to a gene: 15. The CDR3 totals 16 residues. CDR1 SGHTA and CDR2 FQGTGA come from the germline V gene. As DNA, the CDR3 is TGTGCCAGCAGCCCCCGAGGACTGACAGGGGAAGTGACCCAGTACTTC. Its translation: CASSPRGLTGEVTQYF.

This clonotype was recorded at least ten times. J is TRBJ1-1 and V is TRBV12-3 or TRBV12-4; D might be TRBD1 (6 bases). The CDR3 contains 14 residues. With 6 bases removed from V and 1 base from J, the gap between germline ends came to 12 bases. This CDR3 is CASSKETGNTEAFF. CDR3 nucleotide sequence: TGTGCCAGCAGCAAGGAGACAGGGAACACTGAAGCTTTCTTT.

This clonotype was seen ten or more times. The genes are TRBV18 and TRBJ2-1; D is ambiguous. The germline gives CDR1 KGHSH, CDR2 LQKENI. The CDR3 runs to 16 residues. Trimming shortened V by 0 bases and J by 6 bases, and 15 bases separated the two germline ends. The CDR3 here is CASSPPSVRWLNEQFF. The CDR3 DNA reads TGTGCCAGCTCACCACCGTCCGTCCGCTGGCTCAATGAGCAGTTCTTC.

This clonotype has a count of ten or more. This rearrangement joins TRBV20-1 to TRBJ1-5; a weak D match, TRBD1 (6 bases). Trimming cost V 6 bases and J 3 bases, with 9 bases left between them. This CDR3 has 12 residues. CDR1 DFQATT and CDR2 SNEGSKA come from the germline V gene (reference sequence). The CDR3 protein is CSARDTNQPQHF. The CDR3 DNA follows: TGCAGTGCCAGGGACACCAATCAGCCCCAGCATTTT.

This chain uses TRBV27 with TRBJ2-3; unclear D gene. V lost 3 bases and J 2 bases, leaving 18 bases between the germline ends. Germline V lookup: CDR1 MNHEY, CDR2 SMNVEV (reference sequence). This CDR3 contains 17 residues. The CDR3 loop reads CASSLGSTPFDTDTQYF. CDR3 bases: TGTGCCAGCAGTTTGGGTTCGACACCTTTTGACACAGATACGCAGTATTTT.

This rearrangement joins TRBV12-3 or TRBV12-4 to TRBJ2-3; 11 nucleotides line up with TRBD2. The CDR3 is 16 amino acids. J lost 1 base, V lost 5 bases, and 5 bases had no gene match. Here the CDR3 reads CASSLLSGRGTDTQYF. The CDR3 bases are TGTGCCAGCAGTCTCCTTAGCGGGAGGGGCACAGATACGCAGTATTTT.

This clonotype came up a few times. J is TRBJ2-7 and V is TRBV20-1; the D call may be TRBD1 or TRBD2 (5 bases each). V dropped 1 base and J dropped 7 bases, with 17 bases sitting between them. CDR1 DFQATT and CDR2 SNEGSKA come from the germline V gene (reference sequence). The CDR3 extends over 14 amino acids. The CDR3 is CSARVPGPSQEQYF. CDR3 in DNA: TGCAGTGCTAGAGTCCCGGGACCTAGTCAGGAGCAGTACTTC.

This clonotype appeared many times. V and J are TRBV5-1 and TRBJ2-7, with 7 bases identical to TRBD2. Germline V lookup: CDR1 SGHRS, CDR2 YFSETQ. The junction had 6 bases not matched to a gene; V was cut back by 0 bases and J by 0 bases. The CDR3 has 16 residues. This CDR3 is CASSLVRRTSSYEQYF. In nucleotides, the CDR3 is TGCGCCAGCAGCTTGGTTCGGCGGACTAGCTCCTACGAGCAGTACTTC.

The CDR3 loop reads CASSLDLGLAASYEQYF. CDR3 nucleotides: TGTGCCAGCAGCTTAGATCTGGGACTAGCGGCCTCCTACGAGCAGTACTTC. The chain links TRBV11-2 to TRBJ2-7; TRBD2 matches 11 bases. This CDR3 is built from 17 residues. Germline V lookup: CDR1 SGHAT, CDR2 FQNNGV. J was trimmed by 0 bases and V by 0 bases; bases with no gene match: 4.

This clonotype showed up just a few times. A far bigger clonotype differs at one base, so this is likely a read error. The genes are TRBV7-9 and TRBJ2-5; 9 nucleotides match TRBD2. This CDR3 contains 14 residues. Germline values: CDR1 SEHNR, CDR2 FQNEAQ (reference sequence). The trim removed 5 bases at V and 5 bases at J, leaving 6 bases unmatched. CDR3: CASSPPAGGETQYF. In DNA form, the CDR3 reads TGTGCCAGCAGCCCCCCAGCGGGAGGTGAGACCCAGTACTTC.

This clonotype was found many times. CDR3 coding DNA: TGTGCCAGCAGCTTGCGACAGGGGCCTGTCTATGGCTACACCTTC. This encodes CASSLRQGPVYGYTF. The chain uses TRBV7-2 and TRBJ1-2; 8 bases align to TRBD1. Per germline, CDR1 SGHTA and CDR2 FQGNSA. This CDR3 is built from 15 residues. The ends lost 3 bases at V and 4 bases at J; junction bases unmatched: 7.

In its sample, this clonotype was seen once. This rearrangement joins TRBV2 to TRBJ2-2; 11 bases match TRBD2. Germline V gene sequence: CDR1 SNHLY, CDR2 FYNNEI. The V segment lost 3 bases and the J segment 7 bases; nucleotides outside the gene matches: 7. The length of the CDR3 is 16 residues. As DNA, the CDR3 is TGTGCCAGCAGTGATTTAGCGGGAGGGCCCGTCGGGGAGCTGTTTTTT. It specifies CASSDLAGGPVGELFF.